A single sample gave rise to the 6 T cell receptor beta chains below, sequenced in a study of radiation and T cells in renal cell carcinoma. Sequencing was performed with immunoSEQ multiplex PCR; in TCRdb, only in-frame clones are kept and a portion is missing. The data hold about 24,000 clones, with more than 45% observed a single time. The treatment is: treatment-naive control, cytoreductive nephrectomy. This sample comprised tumor tissue, obtained from a patient whose treatment was nephrectomy without radiotherapy. The receptors here all came from a man aged 40-49 years with renal cell carcinoma.

The J gene is TRBJ1-1, the V gene TRBV5-1; 8 positions match TRBD1. The CDR3 runs 16 residues. The germline gives CDR1 SGHRS, CDR2 YFSETQ. Trimming took 4 bases from V and 0 from J; bases not matched to a gene: 8. Here the CDR3 reads CASSRTGPFLNTEAFF. CDR3 bases: TGCGCCAGCAGCCGGACAGGGCCATTTCTGAACACTGAAGCTTTCTTT.

This chain uses TRBV6-5 with TRBJ1-6; 9 nucleotides match TRBD1. Germline loops: CDR1 MNHEY, CDR2 SVGAGI. The CDR3 sequence is 15 residues long. Unmatched junction bases numbered 8, after V lost 4 bases and J lost 10 bases. The CDR3 is CASSLGQGYRSPLHF. CDR3 nucleotides: TGTGCCAGCAGTTTAGGACAGGGGTATAGATCACCCCTCCACTTT.

The chain is built from TRBV5-1 and TRBJ1-2; 10 bases are shared with TRBD1. Losses at the gene ends were 4 bases for V and 1 base for J; bases not matched to a gene: 10. The CDR3 extends over 17 amino acids. The germline V gene encodes CDR1 SGHRS and CDR2 YFSETQ. CDR3: CASSPQGTGEGNYGYTF. In DNA, the CDR3 is TGCGCCAGCAGCCCACAAGGGACAGGGGAGGGTAACTATGGCTACACCTTC.

This sequence joins TRBV7-2 and TRBJ2-1, with D perhaps matching TRBD1 (5 bases). V dropped 3 bases and J dropped 0 bases, with 9 bases sitting between them. Germline V lookup: CDR1 SGHTA, CDR2 FQGNSA. This CDR3 has 15 residues. The CDR3 sequence is CASSFGQSSYNEQFF. The CDR3 nucleotides read TGTGCCAGCAGCTTCGGACAAAGCTCCTACAATGAGCAGTTCTTC.

V is TRBV5-1 and J is TRBJ2-3; D is tentatively TRBD1 or TRBD2 (6 bases each). The CDR3 length is 15 residues. Trimming shortened V by 0 bases and J by 5 bases, and 13 bases separated the two germline ends. Germline V lookup: CDR1 SGHRS, CDR2 YFSETQ. CDR3 DNA sequence: TGCGCCAGCAGCTTGGGGTATGAGGGGGGAGATACGCAGTATTTT. Translating it yields CASSLGYEGGDTQYF.

This rearrangement joins TRBV4-1 to TRBJ1-1, with D possibly being TRBD1 (6 bases). V was clipped by 2 bases and J by 0 bases, with 16 bases between them. Germline loops: CDR1 MGHRA, CDR2 YSYEKL. This CDR3 has 17 residues. The CDR3 sequence is CASSQPTGLGVNTEAFF. The CDR3 coding sequence is TGCGCCAGCAGCCAACCTACAGGGCTGGGAGTGAACACTGAAGCTTTCTTT.